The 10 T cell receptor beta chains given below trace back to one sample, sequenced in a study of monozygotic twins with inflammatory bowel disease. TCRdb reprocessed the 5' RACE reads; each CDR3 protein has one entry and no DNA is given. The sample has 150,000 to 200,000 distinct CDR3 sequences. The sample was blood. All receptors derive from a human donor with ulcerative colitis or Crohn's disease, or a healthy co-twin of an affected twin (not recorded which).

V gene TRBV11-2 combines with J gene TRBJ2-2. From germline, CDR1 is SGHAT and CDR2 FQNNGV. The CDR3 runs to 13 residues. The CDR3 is CASSSGVTGELFF.

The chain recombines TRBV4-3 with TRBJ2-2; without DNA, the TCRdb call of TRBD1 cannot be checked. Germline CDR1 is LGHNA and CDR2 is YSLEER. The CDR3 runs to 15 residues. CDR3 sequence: CASSRETGNTGELFF.

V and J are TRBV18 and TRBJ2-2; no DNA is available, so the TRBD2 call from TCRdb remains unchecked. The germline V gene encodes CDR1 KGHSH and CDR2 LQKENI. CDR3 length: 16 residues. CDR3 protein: CASSRVTSGNTGELFF. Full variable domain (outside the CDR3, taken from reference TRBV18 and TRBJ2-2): NAGVMQNPRHLVRRRGQEARLRCSPMKGHSHVYWYRQLPEEGLKFMVYLQKENIIDESGMPKERFSAEFPKEGPSILRIQQVVRGDSAAYFCASSRVTSGNTGELFFGEGSRLTVL.

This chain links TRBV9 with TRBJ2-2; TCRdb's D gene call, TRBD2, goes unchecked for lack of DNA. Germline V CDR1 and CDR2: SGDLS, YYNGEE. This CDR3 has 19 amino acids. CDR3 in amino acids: CASSVGTSGRAANTGELFF.

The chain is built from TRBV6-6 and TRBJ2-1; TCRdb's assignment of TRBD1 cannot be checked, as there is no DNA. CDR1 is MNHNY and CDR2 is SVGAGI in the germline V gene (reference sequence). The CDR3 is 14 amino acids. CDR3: CASWGQSSYNEQFF.

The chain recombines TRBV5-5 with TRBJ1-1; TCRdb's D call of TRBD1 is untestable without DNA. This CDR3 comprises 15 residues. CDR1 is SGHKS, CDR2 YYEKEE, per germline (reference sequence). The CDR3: CASSLDRAMNTEAFF.

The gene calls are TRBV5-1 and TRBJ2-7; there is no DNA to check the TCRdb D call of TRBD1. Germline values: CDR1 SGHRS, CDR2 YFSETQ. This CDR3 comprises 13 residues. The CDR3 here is CASSLPGSGGQYF. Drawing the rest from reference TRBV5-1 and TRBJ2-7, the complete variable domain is KAGVTQTPRYLIKTRGQQVTLSCSPISGHRSVSWYQQTPGQGLQFLFEYFSETQRNKGNFPGRFSGRQFSNSRSEMNVSTLELGDSALYLCASSLPGSGGQYFGPGTRLTVT.

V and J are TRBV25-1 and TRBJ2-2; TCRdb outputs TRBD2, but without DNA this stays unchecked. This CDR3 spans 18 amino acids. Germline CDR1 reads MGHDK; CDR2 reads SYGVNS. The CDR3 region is CASSEYLLAGGNTGELFF.

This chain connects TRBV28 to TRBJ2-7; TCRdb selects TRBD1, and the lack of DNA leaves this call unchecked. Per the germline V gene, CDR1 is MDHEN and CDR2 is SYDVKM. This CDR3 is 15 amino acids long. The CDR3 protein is CASSFGTLSSYEQYF.

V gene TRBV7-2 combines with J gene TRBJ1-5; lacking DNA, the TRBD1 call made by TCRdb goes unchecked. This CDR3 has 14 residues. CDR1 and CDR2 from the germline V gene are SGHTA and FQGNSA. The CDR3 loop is CASSPRGSNQPQHF. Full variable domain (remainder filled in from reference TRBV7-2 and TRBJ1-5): GAGVSQSPSNKVTEKGKDVELRCDPISGHTALYWYRQSLGQGLEFLIYFQGNSAPDKSGLPSDRFSAERTGGSVSTLTIQRTQQEDSAVYLCASSPRGSNQPQHFGDGTRLSIL.